Below are 4 T cell receptor beta chains sequenced from a single sample in a study of T cells in Graves' hyperthyroidism and ophthalmopathy. The source material, RNA transcripts, was used to amplify TCR beta CDR3 regions. HTBI primers drove first-round RT-PCR of the TCR CDR3. TCRdb itself ran the multiplex PCR reads through MiXCR, one entry per CDR3 protein. The table lists some 720,000 distinct CDR3 sequences, about 16% of them singletons, with around 8.1% in the top ten. Material for sequencing was blood. The receptors come from a man younger than 30 with Graves' hyperthyroidism.

This clonotype was observed many times. The chain uses TRBV13 and TRBJ1-3; no clear D gene. The ends were cut back, 0 bases at V and 2 bases at J, with 8 bases in the middle. Per the germline V gene, CDR1 is PRHDT and CDR2 is FYEKMQ (reference sequence). The length of the CDR3 is 15 residues. The CDR3 sequence: CASSLGDGPGNTIYF. The CDR3 bases are TGTGCCAGCAGCTTAGGGGACGGGCCTGGAAACACCATATATTTT.

A few counts support this clonotype. The chain links TRBV7-2 to TRBJ2-7, with D possibly called TRBD1 or TRBD2 (5 bases each). CDR1 SGHTA and CDR2 FQGNSA come from the germline V gene. V was trimmed by 11 bases and J by 2 bases, leaving 16 bases between them. The CDR3 length is 13 residues. The CDR3 sequence: CASTRDGTYEQYF. The CDR3 DNA sequence: TGTGCCTCCACCAGGGACGGGACCTACGAGCAGTACTTC. Combining the CDR3 with reference TRBV7-2 and TRBJ2-7 gives the whole variable domain GAGVSQSPSNKVTEKGKDVELRCDPISGHTALYWYRQSLGQGLEFLIYFQGNSAPDKSGLPSDRFSAERTGGSVSTLTIQRTQQEDSAVYLCASTRDGTYEQYFGPGTRLTVT.

J is TRBJ1-3 and V is TRBV20-1, with D unclear. Trimming took 5 bases from V and 4 from J, leaving 15 bases between them. Germline loops: CDR1 DFQATT, CDR2 SNEGSKA (reference sequence). The CDR3 extends over 14 amino acids. This CDR3 reads CSAFRHNPGNTIYF. The CDR3 nucleotides are TGCAGTGCTTTTAGACATAACCCCGGAAACACCATATATTTT.

The chain employs TRBV5-1 and TRBJ2-3; no definite D call. With 6 bases removed from V and 2 bases from J, the gap between germline ends came to 10 bases. The CDR3 length is 13 residues. Germline-derived CDR1 and CDR2 are SGHRS and YFSETQ. The CDR3 DNA reads TGCGCCAGCAAACTAACAGTCACAGATACGCAGTATTTT. Translating gives CASKLTVTDTQYF.